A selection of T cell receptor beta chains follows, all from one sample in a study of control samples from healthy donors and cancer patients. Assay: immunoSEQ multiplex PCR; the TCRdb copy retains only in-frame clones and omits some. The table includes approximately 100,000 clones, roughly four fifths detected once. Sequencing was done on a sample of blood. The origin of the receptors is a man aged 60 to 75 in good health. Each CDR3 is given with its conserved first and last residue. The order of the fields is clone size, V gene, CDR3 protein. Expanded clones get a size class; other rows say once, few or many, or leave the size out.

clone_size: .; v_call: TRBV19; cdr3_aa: CASRGSGALTEAFF
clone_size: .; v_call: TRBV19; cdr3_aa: CASTRRGGYQETQYF
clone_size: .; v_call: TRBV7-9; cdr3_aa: CASSPVLAGGPYNEQFF
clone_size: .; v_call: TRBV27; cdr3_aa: CASSLAGAGTGELFF
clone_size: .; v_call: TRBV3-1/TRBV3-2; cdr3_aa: CASSLGSGGTDTQYF
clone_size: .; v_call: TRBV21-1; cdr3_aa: CASSKGGAREQYF
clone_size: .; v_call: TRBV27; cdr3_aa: CASSRGLAGQETQYF
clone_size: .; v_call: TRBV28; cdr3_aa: CASSRPGRVSYEQYF
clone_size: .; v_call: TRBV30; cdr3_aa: CARGKDNYGYTF
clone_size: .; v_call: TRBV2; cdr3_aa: CASSDDGSTDTQYF
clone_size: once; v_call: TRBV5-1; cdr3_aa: CASSFERNSPLHF
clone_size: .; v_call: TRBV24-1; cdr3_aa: CATSGTGLADTQYF
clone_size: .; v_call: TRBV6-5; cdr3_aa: CASSLDRASDTEAFF
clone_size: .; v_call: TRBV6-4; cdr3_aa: CASSDSGSAEAFF